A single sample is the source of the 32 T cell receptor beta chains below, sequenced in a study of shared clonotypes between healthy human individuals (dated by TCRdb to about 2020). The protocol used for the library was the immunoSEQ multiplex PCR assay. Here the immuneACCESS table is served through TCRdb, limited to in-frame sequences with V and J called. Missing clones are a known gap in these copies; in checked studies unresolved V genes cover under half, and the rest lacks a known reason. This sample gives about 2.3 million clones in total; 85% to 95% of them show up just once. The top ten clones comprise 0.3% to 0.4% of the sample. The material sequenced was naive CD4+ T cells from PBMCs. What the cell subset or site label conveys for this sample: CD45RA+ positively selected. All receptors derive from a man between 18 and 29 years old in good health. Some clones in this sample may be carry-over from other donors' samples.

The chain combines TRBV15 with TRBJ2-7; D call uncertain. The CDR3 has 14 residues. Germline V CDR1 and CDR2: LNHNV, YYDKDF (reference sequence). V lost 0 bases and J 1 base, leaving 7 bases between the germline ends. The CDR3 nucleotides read TGTGCCACCAGCAGAGATCTAGTGTCCTACGAGCAGTACTTC. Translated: CATSRDLVSYEQYF.

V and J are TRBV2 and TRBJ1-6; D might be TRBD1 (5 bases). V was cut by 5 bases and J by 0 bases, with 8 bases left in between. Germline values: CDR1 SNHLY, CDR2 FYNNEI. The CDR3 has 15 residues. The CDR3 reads CASSPQGSYNSPLHF. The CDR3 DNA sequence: TGTGCCAGCAGTCCTCAGGGCTCCTATAATTCACCCCTCCACTTT.

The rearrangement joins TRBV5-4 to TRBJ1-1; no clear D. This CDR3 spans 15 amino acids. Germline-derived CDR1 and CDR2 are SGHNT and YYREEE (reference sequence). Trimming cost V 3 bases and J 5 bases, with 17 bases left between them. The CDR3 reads CASSSAAAGRTEAFF. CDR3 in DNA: TGTGCCAGCAGCTCGGCGGCGGCAGGTAGAACTGAAGCTTTCTTT.

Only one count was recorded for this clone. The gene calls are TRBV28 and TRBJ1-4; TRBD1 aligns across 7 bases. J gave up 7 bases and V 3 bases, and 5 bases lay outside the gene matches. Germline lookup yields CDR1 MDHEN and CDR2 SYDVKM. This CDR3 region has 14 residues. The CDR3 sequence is CASSFDRVREKLFF. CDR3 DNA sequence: TGTGCCAGCAGTTTTGACAGGGTGCGTGAAAAACTGTTTTTT.

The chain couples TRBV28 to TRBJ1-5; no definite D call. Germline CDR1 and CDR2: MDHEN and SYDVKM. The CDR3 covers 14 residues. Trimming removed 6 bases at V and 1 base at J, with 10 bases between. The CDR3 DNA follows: TGTGCCAGCAGCGCTTTTCCCAGCAATCAGCCCCAGCATTTT. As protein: CASSAFPSNQPQHF.

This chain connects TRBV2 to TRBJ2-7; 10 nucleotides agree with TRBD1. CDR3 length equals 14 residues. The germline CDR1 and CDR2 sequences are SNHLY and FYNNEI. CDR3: CATLRDRGPYEQYF. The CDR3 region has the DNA TGTGCTACGCTCCGGGACAGGGGCCCCTACGAGCAGTACTTC.

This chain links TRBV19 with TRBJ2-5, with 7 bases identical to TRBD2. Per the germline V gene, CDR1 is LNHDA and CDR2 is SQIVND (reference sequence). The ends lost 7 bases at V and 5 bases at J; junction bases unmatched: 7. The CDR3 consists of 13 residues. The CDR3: CASKAGWRETQYF. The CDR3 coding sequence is TGTGCCAGTAAAGCGGGGTGGCGGGAGACCCAGTACTTC.

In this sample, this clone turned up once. CDR3 in DNA: TGTGCCAGCAGCGGACTAGCGGGATTGACCCAGTACTTC. This encodes CASSGLAGLTQYF. This chain connects TRBV7-9 to TRBJ2-5; 12 bases line up with TRBD2. CDR3 length: 13 amino acids. V gave up 5 bases and J gave up 7 bases; unmatched junction bases: 2. Germline V gene sequence: CDR1 SEHNR, CDR2 FQNEAQ (reference sequence). Filled out from reference TRBV7-9 and TRBJ2-5, the complete variable domain reads DTGVSQNPRHKITKRGQNVTFRCDPISEHNRLYWYRQTLGQGPEFLTYFQNEAQLEKSRLLSDRFSAERPKGSFSTLEIQRTEQGDSAMYLCASSGLAGLTQYFGPGTRLLVL.

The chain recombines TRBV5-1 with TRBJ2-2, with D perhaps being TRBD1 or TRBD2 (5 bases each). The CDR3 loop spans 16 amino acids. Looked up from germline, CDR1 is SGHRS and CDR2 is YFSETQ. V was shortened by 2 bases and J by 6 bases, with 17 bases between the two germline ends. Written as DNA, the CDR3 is TGCGCCAGCAGCTTCGCGGGTGGGGCTTTGTCCGGGGAGCTGTTTTTT. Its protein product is CASSFAGGALSGELFF.

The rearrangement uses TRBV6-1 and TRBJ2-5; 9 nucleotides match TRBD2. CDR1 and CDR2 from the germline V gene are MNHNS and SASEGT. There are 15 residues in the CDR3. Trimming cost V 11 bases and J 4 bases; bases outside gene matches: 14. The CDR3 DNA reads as TGTGCCGTCGACCGGGCTAGCGGGACGGGAGAGACCCAGTACTTC. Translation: CAVDRASGTGETQYF.

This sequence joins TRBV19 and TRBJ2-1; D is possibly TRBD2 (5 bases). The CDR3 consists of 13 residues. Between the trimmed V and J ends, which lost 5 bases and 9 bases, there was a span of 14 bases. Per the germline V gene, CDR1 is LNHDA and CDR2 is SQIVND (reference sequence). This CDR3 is CASSGGLAREQFF. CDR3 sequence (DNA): TGTGCCAGTAGTGGCGGGCTAGCCCGTGAGCAGTTCTTC.

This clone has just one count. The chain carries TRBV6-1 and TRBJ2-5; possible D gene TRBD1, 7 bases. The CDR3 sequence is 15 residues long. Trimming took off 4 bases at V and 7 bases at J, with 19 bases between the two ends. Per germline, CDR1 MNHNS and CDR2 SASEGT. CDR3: CASSGVGGGLGTQYF. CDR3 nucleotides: TGTGCCAGCAGTGGAGTCGGAGGGGGCCTTGGGACCCAGTACTTC.

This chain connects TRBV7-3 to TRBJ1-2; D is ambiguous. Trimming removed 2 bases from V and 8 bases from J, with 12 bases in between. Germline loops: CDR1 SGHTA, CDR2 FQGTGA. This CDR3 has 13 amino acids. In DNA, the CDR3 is TGTGCCAGCAGCTTACGAGGAGGAGCGGGCTACACCTTC. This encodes CASSLRGGAGYTF.

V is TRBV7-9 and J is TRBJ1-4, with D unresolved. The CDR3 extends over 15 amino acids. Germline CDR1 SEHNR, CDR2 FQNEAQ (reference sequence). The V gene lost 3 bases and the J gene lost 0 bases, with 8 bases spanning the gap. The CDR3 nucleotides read TGTGCCAGCAGCTTCGGCCAGGCAACTAATGAAAAACTGTTTTTT. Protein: CASSFGQATNEKLFF.

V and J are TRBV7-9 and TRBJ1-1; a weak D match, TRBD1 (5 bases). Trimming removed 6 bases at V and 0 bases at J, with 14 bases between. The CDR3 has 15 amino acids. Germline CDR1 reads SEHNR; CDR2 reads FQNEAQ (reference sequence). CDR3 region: CASRNLGTVNTEAFF. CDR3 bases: TGTGCCAGCAGAAACCTTGGGACGGTGAACACTGAAGCTTTCTTT.

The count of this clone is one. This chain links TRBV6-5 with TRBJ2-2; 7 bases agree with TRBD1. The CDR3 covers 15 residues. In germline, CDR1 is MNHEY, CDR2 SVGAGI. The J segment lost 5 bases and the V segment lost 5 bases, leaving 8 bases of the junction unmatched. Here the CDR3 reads CASSARIQGTGELFF. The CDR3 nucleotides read TGTGCCAGCAGTGCTCGGATACAGGGGACCGGGGAGCTGTTTTTT.

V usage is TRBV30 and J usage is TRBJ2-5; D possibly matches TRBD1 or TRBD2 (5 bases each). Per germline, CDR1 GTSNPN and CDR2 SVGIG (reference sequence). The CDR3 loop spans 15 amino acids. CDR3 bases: TGTGCTTTTTCCGGGACCCCAATCCGCCAAGAGACCCAGTACTTC. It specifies CAFSGTPIRQETQYF.

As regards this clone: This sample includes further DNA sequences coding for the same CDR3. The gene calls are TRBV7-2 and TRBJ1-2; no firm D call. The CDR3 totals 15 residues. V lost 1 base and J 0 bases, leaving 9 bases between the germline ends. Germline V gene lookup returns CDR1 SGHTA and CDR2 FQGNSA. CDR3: CASSLEGGANYGYTF. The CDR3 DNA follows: TGTGCCAGCAGCTTAGAAGGCGGAGCTAACTATGGCTACACCTTC. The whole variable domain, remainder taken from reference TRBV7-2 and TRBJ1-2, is GAGVSQSPSNKVTEKGKDVELRCDPISGHTALYWYRQSLGQGLEFLIYFQGNSAPDKSGLPSDRFSAERTGGSVSTLTIQRTQQEDSAVYLCASSLEGGANYGYTFGSGTRLTVV.

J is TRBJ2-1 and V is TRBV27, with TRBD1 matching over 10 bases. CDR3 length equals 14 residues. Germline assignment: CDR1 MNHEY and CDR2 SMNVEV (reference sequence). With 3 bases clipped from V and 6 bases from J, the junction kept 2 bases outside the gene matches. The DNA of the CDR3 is TGTGCCAGCAGTTTCCGGACAGGGGGCAATGAGCAGTTCTTC. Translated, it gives CASSFRTGGNEQFF.

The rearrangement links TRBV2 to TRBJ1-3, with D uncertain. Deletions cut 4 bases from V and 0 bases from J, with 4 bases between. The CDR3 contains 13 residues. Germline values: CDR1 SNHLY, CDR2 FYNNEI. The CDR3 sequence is CASSADSGNTIYF. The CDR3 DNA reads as TGTGCCAGCAGTGCAGACTCTGGAAACACCATATATTTT.

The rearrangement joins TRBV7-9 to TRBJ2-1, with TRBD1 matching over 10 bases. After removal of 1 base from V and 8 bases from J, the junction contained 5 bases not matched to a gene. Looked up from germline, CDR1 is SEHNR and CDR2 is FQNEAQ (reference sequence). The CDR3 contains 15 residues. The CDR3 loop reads CASSLGDRGLYEQFF. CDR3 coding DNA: TGTGCCAGCAGCTTAGGGGACAGGGGACTCTATGAGCAGTTCTTC.

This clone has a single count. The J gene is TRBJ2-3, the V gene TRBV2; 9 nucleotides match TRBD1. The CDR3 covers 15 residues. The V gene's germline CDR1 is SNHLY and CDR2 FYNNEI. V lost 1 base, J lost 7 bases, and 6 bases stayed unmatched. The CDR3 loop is CASSEEDRGMNTQYF. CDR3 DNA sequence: TGTGCCAGCAGTGAAGAGGACAGGGGTATGAATACGCAGTATTTT.

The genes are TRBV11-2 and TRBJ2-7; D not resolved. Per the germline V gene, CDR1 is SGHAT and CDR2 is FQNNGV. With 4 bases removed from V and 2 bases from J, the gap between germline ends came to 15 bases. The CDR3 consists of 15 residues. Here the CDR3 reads CASSYSSGQAYEQYF. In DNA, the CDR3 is TGTGCCAGCAGCTATTCCTCCGGTCAGGCCTACGAGCAGTACTTC. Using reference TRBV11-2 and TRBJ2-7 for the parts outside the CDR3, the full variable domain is EAGVAQSPRYKIIEKRQSVAFWCNPISGHATLYWYQQILGQGPKLLIQFQNNGVVDDSQLPKDRFSAERLKGVDSTLKIQPAKLEDSAVYLCASSYSSGQAYEQYFGPGTRLTVT.

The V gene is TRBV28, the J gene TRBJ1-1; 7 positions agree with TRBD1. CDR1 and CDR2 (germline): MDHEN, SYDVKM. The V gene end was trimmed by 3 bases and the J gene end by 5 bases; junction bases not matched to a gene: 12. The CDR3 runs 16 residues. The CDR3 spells CASSFPGQQRRTEAFF. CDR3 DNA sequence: TGTGCCAGCAGTTTTCCGGGACAGCAACGTAGAACTGAAGCTTTCTTT. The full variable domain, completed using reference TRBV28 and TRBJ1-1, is DVKVTQSSRYLVKRTGEKVFLECVQDMDHENMFWYRQDPGLGLRLIYFSYDVKMKEKGDIPEGYSVSREKKERFSLILESASTNQTSMYLCASSFPGQQRRTEAFFGQGTRLTVV.

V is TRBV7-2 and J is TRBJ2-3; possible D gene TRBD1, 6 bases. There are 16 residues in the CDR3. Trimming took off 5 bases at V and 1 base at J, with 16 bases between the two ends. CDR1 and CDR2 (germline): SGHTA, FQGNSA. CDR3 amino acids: CASSTSSGAGTDTQYF. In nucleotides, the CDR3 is TGTGCCAGCAGCACCTCCTCAGGGGCCGGCACAGATACGCAGTATTTT.

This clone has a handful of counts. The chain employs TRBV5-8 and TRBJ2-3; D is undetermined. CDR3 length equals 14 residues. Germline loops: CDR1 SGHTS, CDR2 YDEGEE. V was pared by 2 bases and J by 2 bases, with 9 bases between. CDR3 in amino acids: CASSLRYATDTQYF. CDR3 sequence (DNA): TGTGCCAGCAGCTTAAGGTACGCCACAGATACGCAGTATTTT.

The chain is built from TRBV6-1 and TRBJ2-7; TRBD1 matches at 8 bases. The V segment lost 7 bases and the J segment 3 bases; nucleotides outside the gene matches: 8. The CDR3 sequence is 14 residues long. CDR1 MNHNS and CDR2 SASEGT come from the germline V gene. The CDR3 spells CASINRGTDYEQYF. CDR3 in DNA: TGTGCCAGCATTAACAGGGGGACCGACTACGAGCAGTACTTC.

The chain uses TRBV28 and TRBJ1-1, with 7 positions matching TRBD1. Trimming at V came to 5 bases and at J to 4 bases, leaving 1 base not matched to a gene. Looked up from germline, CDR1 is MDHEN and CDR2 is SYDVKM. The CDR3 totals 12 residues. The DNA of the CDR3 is TGTGCCAGCAGTACAGGGGTCACTGAAGCTTTCTTT. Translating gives CASSTGVTEAFF. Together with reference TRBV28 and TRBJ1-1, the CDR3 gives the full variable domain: DVKVTQSSRYLVKRTGEKVFLECVQDMDHENMFWYRQDPGLGLRLIYFSYDVKMKEKGDIPEGYSVSREKKERFSLILESASTNQTSMYLCASSTGVTEAFFGQGTRLTVV.

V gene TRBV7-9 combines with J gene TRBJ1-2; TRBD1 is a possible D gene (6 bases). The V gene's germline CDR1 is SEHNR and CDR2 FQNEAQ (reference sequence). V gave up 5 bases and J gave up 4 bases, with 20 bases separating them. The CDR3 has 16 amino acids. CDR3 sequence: CASSVTTGRGVYGYTF. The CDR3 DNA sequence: TGTGCCAGCAGCGTAACCACGGGCAGGGGTGTCTATGGCTACACCTTC.

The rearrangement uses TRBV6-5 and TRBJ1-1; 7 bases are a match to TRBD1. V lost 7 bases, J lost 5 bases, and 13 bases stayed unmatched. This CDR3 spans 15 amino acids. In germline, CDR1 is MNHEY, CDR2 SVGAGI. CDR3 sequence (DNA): TGTGCCAGCACCCGGATAGGGACAGCAGGGACTGAAGCTTTCTTT. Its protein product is CASTRIGTAGTEAFF.

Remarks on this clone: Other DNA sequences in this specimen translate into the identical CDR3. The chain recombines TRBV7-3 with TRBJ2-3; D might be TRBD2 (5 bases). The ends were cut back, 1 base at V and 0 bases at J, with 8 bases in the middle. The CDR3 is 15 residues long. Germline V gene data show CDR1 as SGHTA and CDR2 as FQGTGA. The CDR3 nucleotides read TGTGCCAGCAGCTTAAATGGCGGGAGCACAGATACGCAGTATTTT. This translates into CASSLNGGSTDTQYF.

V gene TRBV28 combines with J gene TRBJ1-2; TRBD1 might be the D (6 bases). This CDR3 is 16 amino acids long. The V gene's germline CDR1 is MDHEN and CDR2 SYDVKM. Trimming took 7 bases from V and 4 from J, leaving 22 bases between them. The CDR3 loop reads CASNLAGTPQLYGYTF. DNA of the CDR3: TGTGCCAGCAATTTGGCTGGGACACCCCAACTCTATGGCTACACCTTC.